The 10 T cell receptor beta chains below were found in one sample sequenced in a study of blood T cell repertoires in COVID-19. Using immunoSEQ multiplex PCR, the repertoire was profiled, and TCRdb retains in-frame clones only, with some absent. The repertoire consists of more than 95,000 clones, with over 75% occurring once and the leading ten covering approximately 18%. Specimen: peripheral blood. The receptors here all came from a man aged 25-45 years with COVID-19, enrolled during active disease.

V usage is TRBV10-3 and J usage is TRBJ2-1; D is ambiguous. Germline V gene sequence: CDR1 ENHRY, CDR2 SYGVKD. The CDR3 is 14 amino acids. V was cut by 2 bases and J by 9 bases, with 14 bases left in between. The CDR3 nucleotides are TGTGCCATCAGTGAGGATGGCAGGAAGACTGAGCAGTTCTTC. Translation: CAISEDGRKTEQFF.

This rearrangement joins TRBV18 to TRBJ1-2; D is perhaps TRBD1 (6 bases). The V and J ends lost 6 bases and 2 bases respectively, with 16 bases between them. The CDR3 contains 15 residues. Germline V gene lookup returns CDR1 KGHSH and CDR2 LQKENI. The CDR3: CASSPGGGANYGYTF. The DNA for the CDR3 is TGTGCCAGCTCCCCCGGGGGGGGCGCGAACTATGGCTACACCTTC.

The V call is TRBV24-1, the J call TRBJ2-2, with D unresolved. CDR1 and CDR2 (germline): KGHDR, SFDVKD. Trimming left V 0 bases short and J 1 base short, with 5 bases between. The CDR3 consists of 15 residues. The CDR3 loop reads CATSDLEQNTGELFF. The CDR3 DNA is TGTGCCACCAGTGATTTGGAACAGAACACCGGGGAGCTGTTTTTT.

The chain couples TRBV4-1 to TRBJ2-3, with 9 bases matching TRBD2. The CDR3 consists of 16 residues. Losses at the gene ends were 4 bases for V and 3 bases for J; bases not matched to a gene: 8. CDR1 MGHRA and CDR2 YSYEKL come from the germline V gene. The CDR3 region is CASSLVAGAPTDTQYF. Written as DNA, the CDR3 is TGCGCCAGCAGCCTTGTAGCGGGAGCCCCGACAGATACGCAGTATTTT.

The chain recombines TRBV2 with TRBJ2-2; 10 bases line up with TRBD1. The CDR3 contains 15 residues. Germline V gives CDR1 SNHLY, CDR2 FYNNEI. CDR3: CAGGTGAVTPGELFF. The CDR3 DNA sequence: TGTGCAGGAGGGACAGGGGCCGTAACCCCCGGGGAGCTGTTTTTT.

This CDR3 is CASSAQGRNEQYF. CDR3 coding DNA: TGTGCCAGCAGTGCTCAGGGAAGGAACGAGCAGTACTTC. The chain links TRBV25-1 to TRBJ2-7; D may be TRBD1 (5 bases). Germline lookup yields CDR1 MGHDK and CDR2 SYGVNS. Trimming removed 4 bases at V and 5 bases at J, with 12 bases between. The CDR3 totals 13 residues.

There are a few counts of this clone. The CDR3 sequence: CASSTPNRVGTYEQYF. The CDR3 DNA reads as TGTGCCAGTAGCACCCCCAACAGGGTTGGGACCTACGAGCAGTACTTC. The rearrangement links TRBV19 to TRBJ2-7; D is possibly TRBD1 (6 bases). CDR1 LNHDA and CDR2 SQIVND come from the germline V gene (reference sequence). Trimming removed 6 bases at V and 2 bases at J, with 20 bases between. This CDR3 is built from 16 residues.

V gene TRBV9 combines with J gene TRBJ2-3, with TRBD2 as a possible D gene (6 bases). CDR1 is SGDLS, CDR2 YYNGEE, per germline. Trimming took 4 bases from V and 3 from J, leaving 9 bases between them. The CDR3 spans 13 residues. The CDR3 here is CASSQTSTDTQYF. DNA for the CDR3: TGTGCCAGCAGCCAGACTAGTACAGATACGCAGTATTTT.

The chain combines TRBV4-1 with TRBJ1-2; D remains unclear. The CDR3 contains 14 residues. Per germline, CDR1 MGHRA and CDR2 YSYEKL. V was cut by 0 bases and J by 1 base, with 6 bases left in between. The CDR3 DNA is TGCGCCAGCAGCCAAGATATTTATAACTATGGCTACACCTTC. This encodes CASSQDIYNYGYTF.

The chain recombines TRBV24-1 with TRBJ2-5; 12 positions agree with TRBD1. Trimming cost V 5 bases and J 4 bases; bases outside gene matches: 13. Germline assignment: CDR1 KGHDR and CDR2 SFDVKD. The CDR3 runs 18 residues. The CDR3 loop reads CATSGPPGTGGFGETQYF. In nucleotides, the CDR3 is TGTGCCACCAGTGGACCCCCGGGGACAGGGGGCTTTGGAGAGACCCAGTACTTC.